One TCR beta chain is described in this entry. The V segment lost 10 bases and the J segment 8 bases; nucleotides outside the gene matches: 5. Germline CDR1 reads ENHRY; CDR2 reads SYGVKD. The CDR3 sequence is 14 residues long. These data originate in a study of blood T cell repertoires in COVID-19. Study overall: Nucleic acid was either cDNA or gDNA, and it came from T cells, B-cell-depleted T cells, or PBMCs.

Repertoires were generated with immunoSEQ multiplex PCR, while TCRdb's copy carries only in-frame clones and drops some. The repertoire consists of approximately 70,000 clones, with 91% occurring once and the leading ten covering less than 9%. V usage is TRBV10-3 and J usage is TRBJ2-1; 16 positions match TRBD2. This TCR was recovered from a man aged 40-50 years with COVID-19, enrolled during active disease. The sequenced sample was peripheral blood. In DNA, the CDR3 is TGTGCCAGCGGGACTAGCGGGGGGGCCGATGAGCAGTTCTTC. Protein sequence: CASGTSGGADEQFF.